The rows below give T cell receptor beta chains drawn from one sample of a study of blood T cell repertoires in COVID-19. Here immunoSEQ multiplex PCR was the method, and the copy in TCRdb shows in-frame clones only, minus some. The sample yields fewer than 250,000 clones, more than 70% seen once. Sequencing was performed on peripheral blood. The receptors were gathered from a woman aged 50 to 65 with acute or convalescent COVID-19. Each CDR3 is given with its conserved first and last residue. The D gene is left open where the match is weak. Clone size is not always given. Where it is, it says once, few, many or a class for expanded clones.

v_call: TRBV11-3
d_call: TRBD1
clone_size: -
j_call: TRBJ2-2
cdr3_length: 15
cdr3_aa: CASSQGDREAGELFF
cdr3_nt: TGTGCCAGCAGCCAAGGGGACAGGGAGGCCGGGGAGCTGTTTTTT

v_call: TRBV5-8
d_call: TRBD1
clone_size: -
j_call: TRBJ1-5
cdr3_length: 18
cdr3_aa: CASSSGGQGSYSNQPQHF
cdr3_nt: TGTGCCAGCAGCTCGGGGGGACAGGGGAGTTATAGCAATCAGCCCCAGCATTTT

v_call: TRBV28
d_call: TRBD2
clone_size: -
j_call: TRBJ2-7
cdr3_length: 15
cdr3_aa: CASSRPSGRPYEQYF
cdr3_nt: TGTGCCAGCAGTCGGCCTAGCGGGAGACCCTACGAGCAGTACTTC

v_call: TRBV5-8
d_call: TRBD1
clone_size: -
j_call: TRBJ1-1
cdr3_length: 18
cdr3_aa: CASSLWVTGAGWNTEAFF
cdr3_nt: TGTGCCAGCAGCTTGTGGGTGACAGGGGCAGGTTGGAACACTGAAGCTTTCTTT

v_call: TRBV21-1
d_call: -
clone_size: -
j_call: TRBJ2-7
cdr3_length: 17
cdr3_aa: CASSRSESGSRPSEQYF
cdr3_nt: TGTGCCAGCAGCCGCAGTGAGAGCGGGAGCAGGCCCAGCGAGCAGTACTTC

v_call: TRBV11-2
d_call: -
clone_size: few
j_call: TRBJ2-3
cdr3_length: 15
cdr3_aa: CASSPGARGTDTQYF
cdr3_nt: TGTGCCAGCAGCCCAGGGGCGCGGGGCACAGATACGCAGTATTTT

v_call: TRBV28
d_call: TRBD1
clone_size: -
j_call: TRBJ1-5
cdr3_length: 15
cdr3_aa: CASHPGTGNNQPQHF
cdr3_nt: TGTGCCAGCCACCCCGGGACAGGGAACAATCAGCCCCAGCATTTT

v_call: TRBV24-1
d_call: TRBD1
clone_size: -
j_call: TRBJ1-5
cdr3_length: 16
cdr3_aa: CATSDSRTGNNQPQHF
cdr3_nt: TGTGCCACCAGTGATTCCCGGACAGGGAACAATCAGCCCCAGCATTTT

v_call: TRBV27
d_call: TRBD1
clone_size: -
j_call: TRBJ2-1
cdr3_length: 17
cdr3_aa: CASKGVLDRVTSNEQFF
cdr3_nt: TGTGCCAGCAAGGGAGTACTAGACAGGGTGACGTCCAATGAGCAGTTCTTC

v_call: TRBV5-1
d_call: -
clone_size: once
j_call: TRBJ1-5
cdr3_length: 18
cdr3_aa: CASSLEAVGAYSNQPQHF
cdr3_nt: TGCGCCAGCAGCTTGGAGGCCGTGGGGGCGTATAGCAATCAGCCCCAGCATTTT

v_call: TRBV5-5
d_call: -
clone_size: -
j_call: TRBJ2-7
cdr3_length: 15
cdr3_aa: CASSLTDVSSYEQYF
cdr3_nt: TGTGCCAGCAGCTTGACAGACGTTTCCTCCTACGAGCAGTACTTC

v_call: TRBV11-1
d_call: -
clone_size: -
j_call: TRBJ2-3
cdr3_length: 16
cdr3_aa: CASSRLGGGSTDTQYF
cdr3_nt: TGTGCCAGCAGCCGCTTGGGCGGAGGGAGCACAGATACGCAGTATTTT

v_call: TRBV5-1
d_call: TRBD1
clone_size: -
j_call: TRBJ2-7
cdr3_length: 14
cdr3_aa: CASSLTGSDYEQYF
cdr3_nt: TGCGCCAGCAGCCTGACAGGGTCTGACTACGAGCAGTACTTC

v_call: TRBV27
d_call: -
clone_size: -
j_call: TRBJ2-2
cdr3_length: 15
cdr3_aa: CASSLFTVNTGELFF
cdr3_nt: TGTGCCAGCAGTTTGTTTACAGTCAACACCGGGGAGCTGTTTTTT

v_call: TRBV9
d_call: TRBD2
clone_size: -
j_call: TRBJ2-7
cdr3_length: 15
cdr3_aa: CASSPGTSGRGEQYF
cdr3_nt: TGTGCCAGCAGCCCCGGGACTAGCGGGCGAGGAGAGCAGTACTTC

v_call: TRBV9
d_call: TRBD1
clone_size: once
j_call: TRBJ1-2
cdr3_length: 15
cdr3_aa: CASSLGTGGSSGYTF
cdr3_nt: TGTGCCAGCAGCCTGGGGACAGGGGGCTCTAGTGGCTACACCTTC

v_call: TRBV9
d_call: TRBD1
clone_size: -
j_call: TRBJ2-3
cdr3_length: 15
cdr3_aa: CASSPRDRAGDTQYF
cdr3_nt: TGTGCCAGCAGCCCCCGGGACAGGGCGGGAGATACGCAGTATTTT

v_call: TRBV3-1/TRBV3-2
d_call: TRBD2
clone_size: -
j_call: TRBJ2-4
cdr3_length: 18
cdr3_aa: CASSQTGGAIPAKNIQYF
cdr3_nt: TGTGCCAGCAGCCAGACGGGGGGGGCTATCCCAGCCAAAAACATTCAGTACTTC

v_call: TRBV6-5
d_call: -
clone_size: -
j_call: TRBJ2-3
cdr3_length: 12
cdr3_aa: CASRQSADTQYF
cdr3_nt: TGTGCCAGCAGACAAAGTGCAGATACGCAGTATTTT

v_call: TRBV14
d_call: -
clone_size: -
j_call: TRBJ1-1
cdr3_length: 13
cdr3_aa: CASSQAKHTGAFF
cdr3_nt: TGTGCCAGCAGCCAAGCAAAGCATACCGGGGCTTTCTTT

v_call: TRBV12-3/TRBV12-4
d_call: TRBD1
clone_size: once
j_call: TRBJ2-5
cdr3_length: 13
cdr3_aa: CASRGTVQETQYF
cdr3_nt: TGTGCCAGCAGAGGGACAGTCCAAGAGACCCAGTACTTC

v_call: TRBV15
d_call: -
clone_size: -
j_call: TRBJ2-1
cdr3_length: 13
cdr3_aa: CATSRELGYEQFF
cdr3_nt: TGTGCCACCAGCAGAGAATTGGGCTATGAGCAGTTCTTC

v_call: TRBV6-4
d_call: -
clone_size: few
j_call: TRBJ2-3
cdr3_length: 15
cdr3_aa: CASSELGLNTDTQYF
cdr3_nt: TGTGCCAGCAGTGAACTGGGACTTAACACAGATACGCAGTATTTT

v_call: TRBV15
d_call: TRBD2
clone_size: -
j_call: TRBJ2-5
cdr3_length: 17
cdr3_aa: CATSAKTSGSLRETQYF
cdr3_nt: TGTGCCACCAGCGCGAAAACTAGCGGGAGTTTAAGAGAGACCCAGTACTTC

v_call: TRBV24-1
d_call: TRBD1
clone_size: -
j_call: TRBJ2-2
cdr3_length: 15
cdr3_aa: CATSEQGGNTGELFF
cdr3_nt: TGTGCCACCAGTGAACAGGGGGGAAACACCGGGGAGCTGTTTTTT

v_call: TRBV7-2
d_call: TRBD2
clone_size: -
j_call: TRBJ2-7
cdr3_length: 17
cdr3_aa: CASSFTFGLAGGNEQYF
cdr3_nt: TGTGCCAGCAGCTTTACCTTTGGACTAGCGGGAGGTAACGAGCAGTACTTC

v_call: TRBV18
d_call: -
clone_size: -
j_call: TRBJ1-4
cdr3_length: 15
cdr3_aa: CASSLRAQPNEKLFF
cdr3_nt: TGTGCCAGCTCTCTCAGAGCACAGCCTAATGAAAAACTGTTTTTT

v_call: TRBV7-8
d_call: TRBD2
clone_size: -
j_call: TRBJ2-5
cdr3_length: 15
cdr3_aa: CASSPGLVNQETQYF
cdr3_nt: TGTGCCAGCAGCCCCGGACTAGTCAATCAAGAGACCCAGTACTTC

v_call: TRBV11-3
d_call: TRBD1
clone_size: once
j_call: TRBJ1-3
cdr3_length: 15
cdr3_aa: CASSLSGGSGNTIYF
cdr3_nt: TGTGCCAGCAGCTTATCAGGGGGCTCTGGAAACACCATATATTTT

v_call: TRBV6-5
d_call: TRBD2
clone_size: -
j_call: TRBJ2-3
cdr3_length: 14
cdr3_aa: CASTSGIGTDTQYF
cdr3_nt: TGTGCCAGCACTAGCGGGATCGGCACAGATACGCAGTATTTT

v_call: TRBV29-1
d_call: -
clone_size: few
j_call: TRBJ2-1
cdr3_length: 12
cdr3_aa: CSSLAGSNEQFF
cdr3_nt: TGCTCCTCCCTCGCAGGGTCCAATGAGCAGTTCTTC

v_call: TRBV14
d_call: TRBD1
clone_size: -
j_call: TRBJ2-2
cdr3_length: 15
cdr3_aa: CASSPPGQVPGELFF
cdr3_nt: TGTGCCAGCAGCCCCCCGGGACAGGTTCCCGGGGAGCTGTTTTTT

v_call: TRBV28
d_call: -
clone_size: -
j_call: TRBJ1-5
cdr3_length: 12
cdr3_aa: CASCSGNQPQHF
cdr3_nt: TGTGCCAGCTGCTCGGGCAATCAGCCCCAGCATTTT

v_call: TRBV11-3
d_call: -
clone_size: -
j_call: TRBJ2-7
cdr3_length: 16
cdr3_aa: CASSLEGGRGTYEQYF
cdr3_nt: TGTGCCAGCAGCTTAGAGGGGGGAAGAGGTACCTACGAGCAGTACTTC

v_call: TRBV7-3
d_call: -
clone_size: -
j_call: TRBJ2-2
cdr3_length: 15
cdr3_aa: CASSPGHTNTGELFF
cdr3_nt: TGTGCCAGCAGCCCGGGACACACGAACACCGGGGAGCTGTTTTTT

v_call: TRBV18
d_call: -
clone_size: -
j_call: TRBJ2-7
cdr3_length: 15
cdr3_aa: CASSPLQGSGYEQYF
cdr3_nt: TGTGCCAGCTCACCTCTACAGGGCTCAGGGTACGAGCAGTACTTC

v_call: TRBV7-3
d_call: TRBD1
clone_size: -
j_call: TRBJ1-1
cdr3_length: 13
cdr3_aa: CASSSSTGERAFF
cdr3_nt: TGTGCCAGCAGCTCCTCGACAGGGGAGCGGGCTTTCTTT

v_call: TRBV5-4
d_call: -
clone_size: once
j_call: TRBJ2-7
cdr3_length: 14
cdr3_aa: CASSSGLTSYEQYF
cdr3_nt: TGTGCCAGCAGTTCGGGACTTACATCCTACGAGCAGTACTTC

v_call: TRBV29-1
d_call: TRBD2
clone_size: -
j_call: TRBJ2-2
cdr3_length: 14
cdr3_aa: CSAEGGPGTGELFF
cdr3_nt: TGCAGCGCTGAGGGAGGGCCTGGAACCGGGGAGCTGTTTTTT

v_call: TRBV29-1
d_call: -
clone_size: -
j_call: TRBJ2-2
cdr3_length: 15
cdr3_aa: CSVVRSMTNTGELFF
cdr3_nt: TGCAGCGTTGTCCGGTCGATGACGAACACCGGGGAGCTGTTTTTT

v_call: TRBV29-1
d_call: TRBD2
clone_size: -
j_call: TRBJ2-1
cdr3_length: 14
cdr3_aa: CSVAEAGDFNEQFF
cdr3_nt: TGCAGCGTGGCTGAAGCGGGAGATTTCAATGAGCAGTTCTTC

v_call: TRBV24-1
d_call: -
clone_size: -
j_call: TRBJ2-5
cdr3_length: 12
cdr3_aa: CATSDTKETQYF
cdr3_nt: TGTGCCACCAGTGATACAAAAGAGACCCAGTACTTC

v_call: TRBV4-1
d_call: TRBD2
clone_size: -
j_call: TRBJ2-3
cdr3_length: 16
cdr3_aa: CASSQDSGTSGDTQYF
cdr3_nt: TGCGCCAGCAGCCAAGATTCCGGGACTAGCGGAGATACGCAGTATTTT

v_call: TRBV6-5
d_call: -
clone_size: -
j_call: TRBJ1-2
cdr3_length: 13
cdr3_aa: CASRGDKSFGYTF
cdr3_nt: TGTGCCAGCAGGGGGGACAAATCATTTGGCTACACCTTC

v_call: TRBV9
d_call: -
clone_size: -
j_call: TRBJ2-1
cdr3_length: 16
cdr3_aa: CASSHPMTIPSNEQFF
cdr3_nt: TGTGCCAGCAGCCACCCCATGACAATCCCTTCCAATGAGCAGTTCTTC

v_call: TRBV2
d_call: -
clone_size: -
j_call: TRBJ2-5
cdr3_length: 13
cdr3_aa: CASSDSGKETQYF
cdr3_nt: TGTGCCAGCAGTGATTCAGGGAAAGAGACCCAGTACTTC

v_call: TRBV3-1/TRBV3-2
d_call: -
clone_size: once
j_call: TRBJ2-1
cdr3_length: 16
cdr3_aa: CASSQGGRGLYNEQFF
cdr3_nt: TGTGCCAGCAGCCAGGGGGGACGGGGACTTTACAATGAGCAGTTCTTC

v_call: TRBV23-1
d_call: TRBD2
clone_size: -
j_call: TRBJ2-3
cdr3_length: 15
cdr3_aa: CASSQSRGRTDTQYF
cdr3_nt: TGCGCCAGCAGTCAATCTCGCGGGAGGACAGATACGCAGTATTTT

v_call: TRBV10-1
d_call: -
clone_size: -
j_call: TRBJ1-3
cdr3_length: 15
cdr3_aa: CASSEWRGSGNTIYF
cdr3_nt: TGCGCCAGCAGTGAATGGAGGGGTTCTGGAAACACCATATATTTT

v_call: TRBV5-1
d_call: TRBD2
clone_size: -
j_call: TRBJ2-3
cdr3_length: 18
cdr3_aa: CASSSLASGSVSTDTQYF
cdr3_nt: TGCGCCAGCAGCTCTCTTGCTAGCGGGAGCGTTAGCACAGATACGCAGTATTTT

v_call: TRBV4-1
d_call: -
clone_size: -
j_call: TRBJ2-7
cdr3_length: 13
cdr3_aa: CASSQEGLEEQYF
cdr3_nt: TGCGCCAGCAGCCAAGAGGGCCTTGAGGAGCAGTACTTC